Each of the 31 T cell receptor beta chains below was sequenced from the same sample in a study of blood T cell repertoires in COVID-19. Using immunoSEQ multiplex PCR, the repertoire was profiled, and TCRdb retains in-frame clones only, with some absent. Found here are approximately 250,000 clones, 88% of them singletons; the top ten hold roughly 2.3%. Material: PBMCs or T cells enriched from blood (not recorded which). These receptors were collected from a middle-aged woman with acute COVID-19.

This chain links TRBV6-5 with TRBJ2-4; D is unclear. The CDR3 covers 15 residues. The V end lost 6 bases, the J end lost 5 bases, and 17 bases lay between the germline ends. CDR1 and CDR2 from the germline V gene are MNHEY and SVGAGI. The CDR3 sequence: CASRHLSGSQNIQYF. The CDR3 nucleotides read TGTGCCAGCAGACATTTGTCGGGTTCCCAAAACATTCAGTACTTC.

The chain couples TRBV30 to TRBJ2-5, with 7 bases that match TRBD1. CDR3 length: 12 amino acids. Germline trimming cut 5 bases from V and 5 bases from J; bases unmatched to any gene: 5. CDR1 and CDR2 from the germline V gene are GTSNPN and SVGIG (reference sequence). CDR3 residues: CAWEQGQETQYF. The DNA of the CDR3 is TGTGCCTGGGAACAGGGGCAGGAGACCCAGTACTTC.

The chain has TRBV25-1 and TRBJ2-3; possible D gene TRBD2, 5 bases. Deletions cut 3 bases from V and 0 bases from J, with 10 bases between. Germline V gene sequence: CDR1 MGHDK, CDR2 SYGVNS. CDR3 length: 15 residues. In DNA form, the CDR3 reads TGTGCCAGCAGTGACCCCAGGACTAGCACAGATACGCAGTATTTT. Translation: CASSDPRTSTDTQYF. Full variable domain (rest looked up from reference TRBV25-1 and TRBJ2-3): EADIYQTPRYLVIGTGKKITLECSQTMGHDKMYWYQQDPGMELHLIHYSYGVNSTEKGDLSSESTVSRIRTEHFPLTLESARPSHTSQYLCASSDPRTSTDTQYFGPGTRLTVL.

This sequence joins TRBV2 and TRBJ1-1; the D is unclear. The V end was cut by 3 bases, the J end by 4 bases, with 18 bases between. Germline V gene sequence: CDR1 SNHLY, CDR2 FYNNEI. The CDR3 runs to 16 residues. The CDR3 reads CASSDGTGFSGTEAFF. The CDR3 nucleotides read TGTGCCAGCAGTGACGGTACTGGGTTCTCGGGCACTGAAGCTTTCTTT.

This chain connects TRBV19 to TRBJ1-2; no clear D. Trimming shortened V by 7 bases and J by 4 bases, and 16 bases separated the two germline ends. The CDR3 is 14 residues long. CDR1 and CDR2 from the germline V gene are LNHDA and SQIVND (reference sequence). The CDR3 region is CASKKREELYGYTF. CDR3 nucleotide sequence: TGTGCCAGTAAAAAGAGGGAGGAGCTCTATGGCTACACCTTC. Full variable domain (missing parts from reference TRBV19 and TRBJ1-2): DGGITQSPKYLFRKEGQNVTLSCEQNLNHDAMYWYRQDPGQGLRLIYYSQIVNDFQKGDIAEGYSVSREKKESFPLTVTSAQKNPTAFYLCASKKREELYGYTFGSGTRLTVV.

The chain links TRBV7-2 to TRBJ2-7; tentatively, D is TRBD2 (6 bases). Trimming removed 1 base from V and 2 bases from J, with 9 bases in between. Germline V gene sequence: CDR1 SGHTA, CDR2 FQGNSA. The CDR3 is made up of 14 amino acids. CDR3 bases: TGTGCCAGCAGCTTAGTCGGAGGGCCCTACGAGCAGTACTTC. Translation gives CASSLVGGPYEQYF.

This chain connects TRBV2 to TRBJ2-7; 9 nucleotides align to TRBD1. The V gene end was trimmed by 4 bases and the J gene end by 3 bases; junction bases not matched to a gene: 7. CDR1 and CDR2 (germline): SNHLY, FYNNEI. This CDR3 has 15 residues. CDR3 region: CASSGGTGSYYEQYV. CDR3 DNA: TGTGCCAGCAGTGGAGGGACAGGGAGTTACTACGAGCAGTACGTC.

The chain links TRBV5-4 to TRBJ2-3; a weak D match, TRBD2 (5 bases). CDR3 length equals 14 residues. Germline CDR1 and CDR2: SGHNT and YYREEE (reference sequence). Trimming removed 4 bases at V and 0 bases at J, with 9 bases between. CDR3 in amino acids: CASSLDWSTDTQYF. The CDR3 DNA is TGTGCCAGCAGCCTGGACTGGAGCACAGATACGCAGTATTTT.

CDR3 sequence (DNA): TGTGCCAGCACCACACCCGGGACAGGTAAAAAGTACTTC. Translated, it gives CASTTPGTGKKYF. The rearrangement uses TRBV6-5 and TRBJ2-7, with TRBD1 identical over 8 bases. CDR1 and CDR2 (germline): MNHEY, SVGAGI. V lost 7 bases, J lost 11 bases, and 13 bases stayed unmatched. The CDR3 sequence is 13 residues long.

The chain uses TRBV3-1 (or the pseudogene TRBV3-2) and TRBJ2-7, with 10 bases aligning to TRBD2. The CDR3 is made up of 19 amino acids. Germline lookup yields CDR1 LGHDT and CDR2 YNNKEL (reference sequence). The ends lost 3 bases at V and 2 bases at J; junction bases unmatched: 16. This CDR3 is CASSQLAGGPLQTAYEQYF. The CDR3 bases are TGTGCCAGCAGCCAGTTAGCGGGGGGTCCCTTACAGACCGCCTACGAGCAGTACTTC.

The chain joins TRBV5-1 to TRBJ2-1; possibly TRBD1 for D (6 bases). The length of the CDR3 is 14 residues. Trimming removed 0 bases at V and 2 bases at J, with 6 bases between. Germline-derived CDR1 and CDR2 are SGHRS and YFSETQ. The CDR3 sequence is CASSLGDTYNEQFF. In DNA, the CDR3 is TGCGCCAGCAGCTTGGGGGACACCTACAATGAGCAGTTCTTC. Full variable domain (missing parts from reference TRBV5-1 and TRBJ2-1): KAGVTQTPRYLIKTRGQQVTLSCSPISGHRSVSWYQQTPGQGLQFLFEYFSETQRNKGNFPGRFSGRQFSNSRSEMNVSTLELGDSALYLCASSLGDTYNEQFFGPGTRLTVL.

V usage is TRBV14 and J usage is TRBJ1-3; no reliable D call. CDR3 length: 15 amino acids. Germline CDR1 reads SGHDN; CDR2 reads FVKESK. Trimming removed 1 base from V and 0 bases from J, with 7 bases in between. Here the CDR3 DNA reads TGTGCCAGCAGCCAAGGGAGATTCTCTGGAAACACCATATATTTT. It translates to CASSQGRFSGNTIYF.

V is TRBV5-5 and J is TRBJ2-7; 9 bases agree with TRBD2. V shed 4 bases and J 3 bases; nucleotides not matched to a gene: 8. The CDR3 runs to 15 residues. Germline V gene data show CDR1 as SGHKS and CDR2 as YYEKEE (reference sequence). DNA for the CDR3: TGTGCCAGCAGCCCTTCCGGGACTAGCATCTACGAGCAGTACGTC. Its protein is CASSPSGTSIYEQYV.

This sequence joins TRBV6-2 or TRBV6-3 and TRBJ2-1; D might be TRBD2 (5 bases). Germline V gene data show CDR1 as MNHEY and CDR2 as SVGEGT. V was cut by 4 bases and J by 14 bases, with 18 bases left in between. This CDR3 spans 13 amino acids. The CDR3 DNA reads TGTGCCAGCAGTTCCCGGTGGCCCACCGGGGAGTTCTTC. Translation gives CASSSRWPTGEFF.

This clone has a handful of counts. The chain joins TRBV7-9 to TRBJ1-4; D unclear. This CDR3 spans 15 amino acids. Germline V gene data show CDR1 as SEHNR and CDR2 as FQNEAQ (reference sequence). The ends were cut back, 1 base at V and 4 bases at J, with 10 bases in the middle. CDR3 region: CASSLGADLNEKLFF. In DNA, the CDR3 is TGTGCCAGCAGCTTAGGGGCAGACCTTAATGAAAAACTGTTTTTT.

V is TRBV27 and J is TRBJ1-5; D gene ambiguous. V was trimmed by 2 bases and J by 7 bases, leaving 9 bases between them. The germline V gene has CDR1 MNHEY and CDR2 SMNVEV (reference sequence). CDR3 size: 13 residues. The CDR3 bases are TGTGCCAGCAGTTTAGGGGAGGGCCAGCCCCAGCATTTT. Translated: CASSLGEGQPQHF.

V and J are TRBV18 and TRBJ1-3, with TRBD1 identical over 8 bases. Trimming cost V 6 bases and J 4 bases; bases outside gene matches: 14. Germline V CDR1 and CDR2: KGHSH, LQKENI. The CDR3 is made up of 17 amino acids. The CDR3 DNA reads TGTGCCAGCTCCCCCAAGACAGGGGAAGGGAGAGGAAACACCATATATTTT. It encodes CASSPKTGEGRGNTIYF.

This chain uses TRBV6-5 with TRBJ1-1, with 8 bases that match TRBD1. Per germline, CDR1 MNHEY and CDR2 SVGAGI. V shed 0 bases and J 7 bases; nucleotides not matched to a gene: 10. The CDR3 is 16 amino acids. This CDR3 is CASSYSLRQGRDEAFF. For the CDR3, the DNA is TGTGCCAGCAGTTACTCATTAAGACAGGGGCGGGATGAAGCTTTCTTT.

This rearrangement joins TRBV2 to TRBJ1-2; 8 nucleotides align to TRBD1. In germline, CDR1 is SNHLY, CDR2 FYNNEI. With 6 bases clipped from V and 3 bases from J, the junction kept 3 bases outside the gene matches. The CDR3 runs to 13 residues. CDR3 amino acids: CASSGTGDYGYTF. The CDR3 DNA reads TGTGCCAGCAGCGGGACAGGAGACTATGGCTACACCTTC.

The sample holds a few counts of this clone. The J gene is TRBJ2-7, the V gene TRBV6-5; TRBD1 aligns across 11 bases. The V gene end was trimmed by 8 bases and the J gene end by 5 bases; junction bases not matched to a gene: 5. The germline CDR1 and CDR2 sequences are MNHEY and SVGAGI. The CDR3 loop spans 13 amino acids. CDR3 DNA sequence: TGTGCCAGCCGGGACAGGGGGTATGACGAGCAGTACGTC. Translated, it gives CASRDRGYDEQYV.

The chain couples TRBV2 to TRBJ2-1; 9 bases fit TRBD2. The CDR3 extends over 15 amino acids. Per germline, CDR1 SNHLY and CDR2 FYNNEI. The V and J ends lost 6 bases and 2 bases, in that order; junction bases with no gene match: 5. CDR3 sequence: CASSASGITYNEQFF. CDR3 nucleotides: TGTGCCAGCAGCGCTAGCGGGATAACCTACAATGAGCAGTTCTTC.

This clone has just a few counts. This sequence joins TRBV5-1 and TRBJ1-1; 8 bases are shared with TRBD1. After removal of 6 bases from V and 0 bases from J, the junction contained 4 bases not matched to a gene. This CDR3 has 14 amino acids. From germline, CDR1 is SGHRS and CDR2 YFSETQ. Here the CDR3 reads CASTQQGVNTEAFF. As DNA, the CDR3 is TGCGCCAGCACACAACAGGGGGTGAACACTGAAGCTTTCTTT.

A remark on this clone: Mismatch with germline at one junction end may stem from a read error. V usage is TRBV3-1 (or the pseudogene TRBV3-2) and J usage is TRBJ2-1, with 10 positions matching TRBD1. Germline V gene data show CDR1 as LGHDT and CDR2 as YNNKEL (reference sequence). The CDR3 contains 11 residues. The CDR3 DNA sequence: TGTGCCAGCAGCCAAAGCGGGACAGGGGTCTTC. Its translation: CASSQSGTGVF.

A few counts support this clone. The rearrangement links TRBV5-4 to TRBJ1-3; possible D gene TRBD1, 6 bases. Trimming shortened V by 4 bases and J by 0 bases, and 14 bases separated the two germline ends. The CDR3 is made up of 16 amino acids. Looked up from germline, CDR1 is SGHNT and CDR2 is YYREEE (reference sequence). Here the CDR3 reads CASSQDSSFSGNTIYF. CDR3 DNA: TGTGCCAGCAGCCAGGACAGCTCCTTCTCTGGAAACACCATATATTTT.

The chain is built from TRBV5-1 and TRBJ1-5; tentative D call: TRBD1 (5 bases). The CDR3 spans 14 residues. Between the trimmed V and J ends, which lost 2 bases and 8 bases, there was a span of 14 bases. The V gene's germline CDR1 is SGHRS and CDR2 YFSETQ. CDR3 protein: CASSFSGAIKPQHF. CDR3 bases: TGCGCCAGCAGCTTCTCTGGGGCGATCAAGCCCCAGCATTTT.

The genes are TRBV12-3 or TRBV12-4 and TRBJ1-3; no firm D call. Trimming shortened V by 8 bases and J by 1 base, and 3 bases separated the two germline ends. The CDR3 extends over 11 amino acids. The CDR3 region is CASRSGNTIYF. CDR3 nucleotide sequence: TGTGCCAGCCGGTCTGGAAACACCATATATTTT.

This chain connects TRBV20-1 to TRBJ2-5; TRBD2 matches 13 bases. Germline assignment: CDR1 DFQATT and CDR2 SNEGSKA (reference sequence). The trim removed 3 bases at V and 4 bases at J, leaving 11 bases unmatched. The CDR3 totals 17 residues. CDR3 sequence (DNA): TGCAGTGCTAGTGCCGGAACTAGCGGGAGGGTACGAGAGACCCAGTACTTC. Translated, it gives CSASAGTSGRVRETQYF.

This clone came up once. The J gene is TRBJ1-3, the V gene TRBV30; a weak D match, TRBD1 (5 bases). This CDR3 has 12 residues. Germline V lookup: CDR1 GTSNPN, CDR2 SVGIG (reference sequence). The V gene lost 5 bases and the J gene lost 4 bases, with 9 bases spanning the gap. The CDR3 region has the DNA TGTGCCTGGGCAGGGAACGGAAACACCATATATTTT. Protein sequence: CAWAGNGNTIYF.

The chain links TRBV27 to TRBJ2-1; D may be TRBD1 (5 bases). The germline CDR1 and CDR2 sequences are MNHEY and SMNVEV (reference sequence). V was clipped by 8 bases and J by 3 bases, with 14 bases between them. This CDR3 has 14 amino acids. CDR3 sequence: CASAGHPIYNEQFF. The CDR3 nucleotides read TGTGCCAGCGCAGGGCACCCAATCTACAATGAGCAGTTCTTC.

This chain connects TRBV6-1 to TRBJ1-5; 9 bases are a match to TRBD1. The CDR3 is 16 amino acids. After removal of 4 bases from V and 7 bases from J, the junction contained 11 bases not matched to a gene. CDR1 is MNHNS, CDR2 SASEGT, per germline. In nucleotides, the CDR3 is TGTGCCAGCAGTGCTTTATCTGGACAGGGGAGGCAGCCCCAGCATTTT. It translates to CASSALSGQGRQPQHF.

The rearrangement links TRBV5-6 to TRBJ1-2; TRBD1 agrees at 7 bases. This CDR3 has 12 amino acids. The J segment lost 3 bases and the V segment lost 4 bases, leaving 0 bases of the junction unmatched. Germline lookup yields CDR1 SGHDT and CDR2 YYEEEE. The CDR3 spells CASSDRDYGYTF. The DNA for the CDR3 is TGTGCCAGCAGCGACAGGGACTATGGCTACACCTTC.